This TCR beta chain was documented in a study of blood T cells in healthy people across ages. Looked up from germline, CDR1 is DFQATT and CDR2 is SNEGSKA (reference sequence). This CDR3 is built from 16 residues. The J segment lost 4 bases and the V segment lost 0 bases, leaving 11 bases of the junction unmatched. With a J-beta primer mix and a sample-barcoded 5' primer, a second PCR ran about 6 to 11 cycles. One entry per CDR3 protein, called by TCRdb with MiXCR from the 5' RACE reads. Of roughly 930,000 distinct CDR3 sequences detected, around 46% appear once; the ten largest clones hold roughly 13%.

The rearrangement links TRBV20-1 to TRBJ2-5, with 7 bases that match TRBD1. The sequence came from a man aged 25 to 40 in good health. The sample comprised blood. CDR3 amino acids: CSARDLAGGSAETQYF. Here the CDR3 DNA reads TGCAGTGCTAGAGATCTGGCAGGGGGAAGCGCAGAGACCCAGTACTTC.